One sample yielded the 18 T cell receptor beta chains listed below, sequenced in a study of read filtering for tumor transcriptome and immune sequencing. This library used roughly 430 ng RNA and molecular barcoded adaptors spanning alpha/delta and beta/gamma chains. TCRdb re-derived calls from the reads in MiXCR, one entry per CDR3 protein. The table records more than 100,000 distinct CDR3 sequences, about 12% of them present only once. The sequenced sample was a population of CD138-negative cells sorted from bone marrow. The receptors come from a donor over 35 with multiple myeloma.

This clonotype appeared a few times. The chain links TRBV12-5 to TRBJ1-5; TRBD1 is a possible D gene (5 bases). Trimming cost V 1 base and J 2 bases, with 12 bases left between them. The CDR3 consists of 16 residues. CDR1 LGHNT and CDR2 FRNRAP come from the germline V gene. CDR3 DNA sequence: TGTGCTAGTGGTTTGGCAAGGGCGGGGGGCAATCAGCCCCAGCATTTT. Translating gives CASGLARAGGNQPQHF. Using reference TRBV12-5 and TRBJ1-5 for the parts outside the CDR3, the full variable domain is DARVTQTPRHKVTEMGQEVTMRCQPILGHNTVFWYRQTMMQGLELLAYFRNRAPLDDSGMPKDRFSAEMPDATLATLKIQPSEPRDSAVYFCASGLARAGGNQPQHFGDGTRLSIL.

The table lists this clonotype with a few counts. A much larger clone differs by one base, so this may be a read error. V and J are TRBV3-1 and TRBJ2-1, with 7 positions matching TRBD1. The germline gives CDR1 LGHDT, CDR2 YNNKEL (reference sequence). CDR3 length equals 12 residues. Germline trimming cut 5 bases from V and 9 bases from J; bases unmatched to any gene: 4. The CDR3 loop is CASSSGQSEQFF. Written as DNA, the CDR3 is TGTGCCAGCAGCTCGGGACAGAGTGAGCAGTTCTTC.

The chain recombines TRBV5-1 with TRBJ2-7; weak D call: TRBD1 (6 bases). Germline loops: CDR1 SGHRS, CDR2 YFSETQ. There are 15 residues in the CDR3. V lost 4 bases to trimming and J lost 1 base, with 15 bases between them. CDR3 amino acids: CASSPDRLPSYEQYF. The DNA of the CDR3 is TGCGCCAGCAGCCCGGACAGACTTCCTTCCTACGAGCAGTACTTC.

This clonotype has just a few counts. V and J are TRBV29-1 and TRBJ2-5; D call uncertain. CDR1 SQVTM and CDR2 ANQGSEA come from the germline V gene. V was shortened by 2 bases and J by 2 bases, with 15 bases between the two germline ends. This CDR3 has 15 residues. The CDR3 DNA sequence: TGCAGCGTTGAATGGGTATCACTACGGCAAGAGACCCAGTACTTC. As protein: CSVEWVSLRQETQYF. Filled out from reference TRBV29-1 and TRBJ2-5, the complete variable domain reads SAVISQKPSRDICQRGTSLTIQCQVDSQVTMMFWYRQQPGQSLTLIATANQGSEATYESGFVIDKFPISRPNLTFSTLTVSNMSPEDSSIYLCSVEWVSLRQETQYFGPGTRLLVL.

This clonotype was detected many times. The chain uses TRBV13 and TRBJ1-2; TRBD1 agrees at 9 bases. CDR3 length: 15 residues. After removal of 4 bases from V and 7 bases from J, the junction contained 10 bases not matched to a gene. Germline CDR1 and CDR2: PRHDT and FYEKMQ (reference sequence). CDR3 in amino acids: CASSSYRDREAGYTF. The CDR3 DNA follows: TGTGCCAGCAGCTCTTACCGGGACAGGGAGGCTGGCTACACCTTC. Full variable domain (remainder filled in from reference TRBV13 and TRBJ1-2): AAGVIQSPRHLIKEKRETATLKCYPIPRHDTVYWYQQGPGQDPQFLISFYEKMQSDKGSIPDRFSAQQFSDYHSELNMSSLELGDSALYFCASSSYRDREAGYTFGSGTRLTVV.

Regarding this clonotype: One end of the junction is discordant with germline, which a read error may explain. This sequence joins TRBV20-1 and TRBJ1-3, with D tentatively TRBD1 (6 bases). This CDR3 is 14 amino acids long. CDR1 DFQATT and CDR2 SNEGSKA come from the germline V gene (reference sequence). CDR3 region: CSAGGYGPGSTIYF. CDR3 nucleotides: TGCAGTGCAGGGGGTTATGGACCTGGAAGCACCATATATTTT.

This clonotype occurred many times. The rearrangement links TRBV29-1 to TRBJ2-3, with D possibly being TRBD2 (5 bases). The germline V gene encodes CDR1 SQVTM and CDR2 ANQGSEA. The CDR3 covers 13 residues. V shed 1 base and J shed 6 bases, with 11 bases lying between them. CDR3 region: CSVEGRRLDTQYF. CDR3 sequence (DNA): TGCAGCGTTGAAGGGAGGCGCCTGGATACGCAGTATTTT.

The chain carries TRBV12-3 or TRBV12-4 and TRBJ2-4, with D uncertain. The CDR3 runs to 17 residues. The V end was cut by 5 bases, the J end by 0 bases, with 17 bases between. The DNA of the CDR3 is TGTGCCAGCAGTCCCTGGGGTCAAACCATAGCCAAAAACATTCAGTACTTC. Translated, it gives CASSPWGQTIAKNIQYF.

There are many counts of this clonotype. V is TRBV7-6 and J is TRBJ1-5; D may be TRBD1 (5 bases). In germline, CDR1 is SGHVS, CDR2 FNYEAQ. V dropped 5 bases and J dropped 7 bases, with 18 bases sitting between them. The CDR3 sequence is 15 residues long. CDR3 in amino acids: CASSPRDGYGQPQHF. CDR3 DNA: TGTGCCAGCAGCCCGAGGGACGGTTATGGACAGCCCCAGCATTTT.

This clonotype has a single count. This sequence may be a read error, since a much larger clone differs from it by one base. The CDR3 DNA reads TGCAGTGCTAGAGATACGGGCGGGGCCTACAATGAGCAGTTCTTC. It yields the protein CSARDTGGAYNEQFF. The rearrangement links TRBV20-1 to TRBJ2-1; a possible D gene is TRBD2 (6 bases). This CDR3 has 15 amino acids. CDR1 and CDR2 (germline): DFQATT, SNEGSKA (reference sequence). V dropped 0 bases and J dropped 2 bases, with 11 bases sitting between them.

In its sample, this clonotype was seen a few times. The V call is TRBV14, the J call TRBJ1-5, with 7 nucleotides matching TRBD1. The trim removed 4 bases at V and 3 bases at J, leaving 3 bases unmatched. Germline V gene sequence: CDR1 SGHDN, CDR2 FVKESK. CDR3 size: 14 residues. For the CDR3, the DNA is TGTGCCAGCAGCCCCACAGGGGTCAATCAGCCCCAGCATTTT. Translating gives CASSPTGVNQPQHF.

In the case of this clonotype: This sequence may be a read error, since a much larger clone differs from it by one base. V and J are TRBV12-3 or TRBV12-4 and TRBJ2-4; possible D gene TRBD1, 5 bases. This CDR3 has 15 amino acids. Trimming left V 5 bases short and J 8 bases short, with 19 bases between. As DNA, the CDR3 is TGTGCCAGCAGTCCTCTAAGGCAGAGCAGGGACATTCAGTACTTC. Its translation is CASSPLRQSRDIQYF.

On this clonotype: A much larger clone differs by one base, so this may be a read error. The V gene is TRBV20-1, the J gene TRBJ2-7; the D gene is possibly TRBD1 (5 bases). The germline CDR1 and CDR2 sequences are DFQATT and SNEGSKA (reference sequence). The CDR3 spans 14 residues. The V gene lost 5 bases and the J gene lost 2 bases, with 16 bases spanning the gap. CDR3 DNA sequence: TGCAGTGCTCGCCGCAGGGCCAACCCCTACGAGCAGTACTTC. Translated, it gives CSARRRANPYEQYF.

This clonotype has a count of ten or more. The rearrangement uses TRBV7-9 and TRBJ2-1, with 9 bases fitting TRBD1. CDR1 and CDR2 (germline): SEHNR, FQNEAQ (reference sequence). J gave up 7 bases and V 4 bases, and 2 bases lay outside the gene matches. This CDR3 comprises 13 residues. The CDR3 region is CASSWTGANEQFF. Written as DNA, the CDR3 is TGTGCCAGCAGCTGGACAGGGGCGAATGAGCAGTTCTTC.

This clonotype was recorded many times. The V gene is TRBV20-1, the J gene TRBJ2-3; 9 positions agree with TRBD2. The CDR3 is 19 amino acids. Germline-derived CDR1 and CDR2 are DFQATT and SNEGSKA (reference sequence). The trim removed 1 base at V and 2 bases at J, leaving 16 bases unmatched. The CDR3 coding sequence is TGCAGTGCTAGAGCAGGGCTCGCGGCTAGCGGGGTTATCACAGATACGCAGTATTTT. This gives the protein CSARAGLAASGVITDTQYF.

This clonotype was counted at least ten times. This sequence joins TRBV9 and TRBJ2-7, with a weak D call TRBD2 (6 bases). The V end was cut by 3 bases, the J end by 3 bases, with 10 bases between. There are 13 residues in the CDR3. Germline CDR1 and CDR2: SGDLS and YYNGEE. The CDR3 here is CASSGGDLYEQYF. The CDR3 DNA reads TGTGCCAGCAGCGGGGGGGACCTCTACGAGCAGTACTTC.

This clonotype turned up a few times. The gene calls are TRBV30 and TRBJ1-2; D gene unclear. V was cut by 1 base and J by 5 bases, with 8 bases left in between. The length of the CDR3 is 12 residues. Germline V CDR1 and CDR2: GTSNPN, SVGIG (reference sequence). The CDR3 region has the DNA TGTGCCTGGAGTGACGAGTGGTATGGCTACACCTTC. It codes for CAWSDEWYGYTF.

The chain links TRBV6-5 to TRBJ2-3; 8 positions match TRBD2. Germline-derived CDR1 and CDR2 are MNHEY and SVGAGI. The CDR3 length is 16 residues. The junction had 2 bases not matched to a gene; V was cut back by 0 bases and J by 0 bases. This CDR3 reads CASSYSRGRSTDTQYF. CDR3 nucleotide sequence: TGTGCCAGCAGTTACTCTCGCGGGAGGAGCACAGATACGCAGTATTTT.